The clone carrying this T cell receptor (beta chain) was counted only a few times. The data were obtained in a study of blood T cells in healthy people across ages. This CDR3 is 13 amino acids long. In germline, CDR1 is SEHNR, CDR2 FQNEAQ (reference sequence). The germline V and J ends were trimmed by 1 base and 8 bases, with 11 bases remaining between them. A second PCR, run for roughly 7 to 12 cycles, used a sample-barcoded 5' primer plus a J-beta primer mix. TCRdb reprocessed the 5' RACE reads via MiXCR and lists one record per CDR3 protein. The data hold 650,000 to 800,000 distinct CDR3 sequences, with about 42% observed a single time.

The sequence was obtained from a man aged 60 to 75 in good health. Sample: blood. The rearrangement links TRBV7-9 to TRBJ1-2; TRBD1 might be the D (6 bases). The CDR3 sequence: CASSLDRDGGYTF. CDR3 bases: TGTGCCAGCAGCTTAGACAGGGATGGCGGCTACACCTTC.